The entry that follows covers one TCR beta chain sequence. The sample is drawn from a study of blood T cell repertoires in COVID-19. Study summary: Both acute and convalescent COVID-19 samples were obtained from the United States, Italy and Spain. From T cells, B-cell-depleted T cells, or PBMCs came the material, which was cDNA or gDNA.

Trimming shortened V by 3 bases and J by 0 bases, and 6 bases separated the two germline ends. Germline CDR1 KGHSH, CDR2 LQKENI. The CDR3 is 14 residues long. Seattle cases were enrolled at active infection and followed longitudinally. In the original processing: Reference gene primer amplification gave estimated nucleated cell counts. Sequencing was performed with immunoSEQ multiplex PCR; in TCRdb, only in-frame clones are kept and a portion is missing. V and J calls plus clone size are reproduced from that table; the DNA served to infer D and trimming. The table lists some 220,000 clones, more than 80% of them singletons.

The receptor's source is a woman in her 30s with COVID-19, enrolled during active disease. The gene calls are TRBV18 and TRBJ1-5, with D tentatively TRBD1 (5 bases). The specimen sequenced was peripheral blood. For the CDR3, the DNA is TGTGCCAGCTCACCGACAGATAGCAATCAGCCCCAGCATTTT. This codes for CASSPTDSNQPQHF.